This TCR beta chain derives from a study of blood T cell repertoires in COVID-19. Clones were read by immunoSEQ multiplex PCR, and TCRdb kept only the in-frame ones, dropping some. This repertoire shows a few hundred thousand clones, around nine tenths found once; its top ten account for less than 2%. Germline values: CDR1 SEHNR, CDR2 FQNEAQ (reference sequence). The CDR3 has 16 amino acids. Trimming took 5 bases from V and 9 from J, leaving 20 bases between them. The sequence was collected from an older woman who had recovered from COVID-19. Sequencing used PBMCs or T cells enriched from blood (not recorded which). The chain carries TRBV7-9 and TRBJ1-6; D may be TRBD1 (5 bases). The CDR3 DNA reads as TGTGCCAGCAGCCCTATCTCCCGACAGCTCGGTTCACCCCTCCACTTT. Translating it yields CASSPISRQLGSPLHF.